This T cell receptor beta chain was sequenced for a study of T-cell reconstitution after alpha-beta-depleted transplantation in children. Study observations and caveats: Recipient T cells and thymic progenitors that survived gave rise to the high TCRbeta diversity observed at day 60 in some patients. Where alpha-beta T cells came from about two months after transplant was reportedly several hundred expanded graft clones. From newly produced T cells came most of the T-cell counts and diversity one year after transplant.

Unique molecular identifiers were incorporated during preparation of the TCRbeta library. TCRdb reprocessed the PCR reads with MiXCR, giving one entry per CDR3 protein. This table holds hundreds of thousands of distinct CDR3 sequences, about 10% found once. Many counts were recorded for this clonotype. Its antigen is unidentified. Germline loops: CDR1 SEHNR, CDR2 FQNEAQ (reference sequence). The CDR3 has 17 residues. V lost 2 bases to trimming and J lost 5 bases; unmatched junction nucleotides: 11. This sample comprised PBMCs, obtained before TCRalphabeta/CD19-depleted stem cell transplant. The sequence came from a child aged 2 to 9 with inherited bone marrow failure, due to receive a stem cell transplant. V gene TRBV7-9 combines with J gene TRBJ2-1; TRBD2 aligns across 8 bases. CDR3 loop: CASSLFGREGRHNEQFF. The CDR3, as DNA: TGTGCCAGCAGCTTATTTGGTCGGGAGGGCCGTCACAATGAGCAGTTCTTC.